The present T cell receptor beta chain was sequenced within a study of blood T cell repertoires in COVID-19. Data came from immunoSEQ multiplex PCR; TCRdb stores just in-frame clones and leaves some out. In the table there are 60,000 to 70,000 clones, around 90% of which are singletons. Germline CDR1 reads MGHRA; CDR2 reads YSYEKL. The CDR3 loop spans 14 amino acids. Trimming left V 0 bases short and J 4 bases short, with 9 bases between. Specimen: PBMCs or T cells enriched from blood (not recorded which). This TCR was sampled from a woman aged 40 to 55 who had recovered from COVID-19. V usage is TRBV4-1 and J usage is TRBJ1-2, with D tentatively TRBD1 (5 bases). CDR3 bases: TGCGCCAGCAGCCAAGATCTGCAGGGCTATGGCTACACCTTC. Its protein is CASSQDLQGYGYTF.